One sample yielded the 17 T cell receptor beta chains listed below, sequenced in a study of blood T cell repertoires in COVID-19. TCRdb's table, derived via immunoSEQ multiplex PCR, lists solely in-frame clones and lacks some. The table has 250,000 to 350,000 clones, approximately 90% seen once. What was sequenced was PBMCs or T cells enriched from blood (not recorded which). All receptors come from a woman in her late teens or twenties who had recovered from COVID-19.

The chain links TRBV20-1 to TRBJ1-1; no firm D call. V shed 3 bases and J shed 6 bases, with 14 bases lying between them. CDR3 length equals 13 residues. Germline assignment: CDR1 DFQATT and CDR2 SNEGSKA (reference sequence). In DNA form, the CDR3 reads TGCAGTGCTAGTCCCGCGGGGTACCCTGAAGCTTTCTTT. It specifies CSASPAGYPEAFF.

This chain connects TRBV7-9 to TRBJ1-1; 11 positions match TRBD1. CDR1 is SEHNR and CDR2 is FQNEAQ in the germline V gene (reference sequence). This CDR3 is 14 amino acids long. The V gene end was trimmed by 4 bases and the J gene end by 4 bases; junction bases not matched to a gene: 2. The CDR3 is CASSSGTGGTEAFF. Here the CDR3 DNA reads TGTGCCAGCAGCTCCGGGACAGGGGGCACTGAAGCTTTCTTT. The variable domain in full, completed from reference TRBV7-9 and TRBJ1-1, reads DTGVSQNPRHKITKRGQNVTFRCDPISEHNRLYWYRQTLGQGPEFLTYFQNEAQLEKSRLLSDRFSAERPKGSFSTLEIQRTEQGDSAMYLCASSSGTGGTEAFFGQGTRLTVV.

In this sample, this clone turned up once. The chain links TRBV6-5 to TRBJ1-2, with D maybe TRBD1 (6 bases). The germline V gene has CDR1 MNHEY and CDR2 SVGAGI. Trimming cost V 5 bases and J 5 bases, with 15 bases left between them. The length of the CDR3 is 14 residues. The CDR3 loop reads CASSPTGPSYGYTF. For the CDR3, the DNA is TGTGCCAGCAGTCCGACAGGCCCTTCTTATGGCTACACCTTC.

The V gene is TRBV28, the J gene TRBJ2-7, with D maybe TRBD1 (6 bases). The V end lost 6 bases, the J end lost 1 base, and 13 bases lay between the germline ends. The germline gives CDR1 MDHEN, CDR2 SYDVKM. The CDR3 contains 14 residues. Here the CDR3 reads CASRMTGRSYEQYF. The CDR3 DNA reads TGTGCCAGCAGAATGACAGGACGATCCTACGAGCAGTACTTC.

The rearrangement uses TRBV19 and TRBJ1-5; the D gene is possibly TRBD1 (5 bases). The CDR3 runs 15 residues. The V and J ends lost 3 bases and 0 bases respectively, with 9 bases between them. Germline V CDR1 and CDR2: LNHDA, SQIVND (reference sequence). DNA for the CDR3: TGTGCCAGTAGTATTCAGGGTCTTAGCAATCAGCCCCAGCATTTT. It is translated as CASSIQGLSNQPQHF.

CDR3 loop: CASRDTGVNYGYTF. The CDR3 nucleotides are TGTGCCAGCAGGGATACAGGGGTTAACTATGGCTACACCTTC. This chain joins TRBV6-5 and TRBJ1-2; 7 bases align to TRBD1. Per the germline V gene, CDR1 is MNHEY and CDR2 is SVGAGI. CDR3 length equals 14 residues. Losses at the gene ends were 6 bases for V and 1 base for J; bases not matched to a gene: 5.

The chain has TRBV6-1 and TRBJ1-4, with D possibly TRBD1 on 5 matching bases. The CDR3 sequence is 14 residues long. Germline V CDR1 and CDR2: MNHNS, SASEGT. Trimming took off 1 base at V and 6 bases at J, with 9 bases between the two ends. The CDR3, as DNA: TGTGCCAGCAGTGAAGGCGGGGGAGATGAAAAACTGTTTTTT. It yields the protein CASSEGGGDEKLFF.

This rearrangement joins TRBV25-1 to TRBJ1-4; 7 bases are a match to TRBD1. CDR3 size: 13 residues. Germline V CDR1 and CDR2: MGHDK, SYGVNS. Germline trimming cut 11 bases from V and 5 bases from J; bases unmatched to any gene: 8. CDR3 protein: CACLGTVNEKLFF. The CDR3 DNA follows: TGTGCCTGCCTCGGGACAGTCAATGAAAAACTGTTTTTT. Filled out from reference TRBV25-1 and TRBJ1-4, the complete variable domain reads EADIYQTPRYLVIGTGKKITLECSQTMGHDKMYWYQQDPGMELHLIHYSYGVNSTEKGDLSSESTVSRIRTEHFPLTLESARPSHTSQYLCACLGTVNEKLFFGSGTQLSVL.

This chain uses TRBV7-9 with TRBJ1-2; D gene uncertain. Germline assignment: CDR1 SEHNR and CDR2 FQNEAQ (reference sequence). The CDR3 has 15 residues. Between the trimmed V and J ends, which lost 1 base and 5 bases, there was a span of 14 bases. The CDR3 region has the DNA TGTGCCAGCAGCTTAGGACATCTTTTTTATTATGGCTACACCTTC. This translates into CASSLGHLFYYGYTF.

The chain carries TRBV9 and TRBJ2-7; 7 positions agree with TRBD2. Trimming took 4 bases from V and 3 from J; bases not matched to a gene: 10. The CDR3 loop spans 15 amino acids. Germline values: CDR1 SGDLS, CDR2 YYNGEE. The CDR3 is CASSPRSSGNYEQYF. Here the CDR3 DNA reads TGTGCCAGCAGCCCGAGGAGCAGCGGGAACTACGAGCAGTACTTC.

The CDR3 reads CASLGQGDEQYF. Here the CDR3 DNA reads TGTGCCAGCTTGGGACAGGGAGACGAGCAGTACTTC. J is TRBJ2-7 and V is TRBV6-5, with TRBD1 identical over 9 bases. Germline V gives CDR1 MNHEY, CDR2 SVGAGI. The length of the CDR3 is 12 residues. Trimming took 8 bases from V and 5 from J; bases not matched to a gene: 4.

The chain has TRBV6-4 and TRBJ1-2, with no clear D. The CDR3 is made up of 17 amino acids. Germline V CDR1 and CDR2: MRHNA, SNTAGT. V lost 2 bases and J lost 2, with 18 bases in between. The DNA for the CDR3 is TGTGCCAGCAGTGACGGACCATGGGGAGAATCCAACTATGGCTACACCTTC. Translation: CASSDGPWGESNYGYTF.

The CDR3 loop is CASSGTQGKEQFF. For the CDR3, the DNA is TGTGCCAGCTCAGGAACGCAGGGGAAGGAACAGTTCTTC. The rearrangement links TRBV18 to TRBJ2-1; maybe TRBD1 (6 bases). Trimming left V 5 bases short and J 13 bases short, with 18 bases between. CDR3 length: 13 amino acids. The germline gives CDR1 KGHSH, CDR2 LQKENI.

The rearrangement joins TRBV19 to TRBJ2-2; 11 nucleotides line up with TRBD1. The CDR3 is 15 residues long. The ends lost 10 bases at V and 3 bases at J; junction bases unmatched: 7. From germline, CDR1 is LNHDA and CDR2 SQIVND (reference sequence). The CDR3 spells CATLGTGGDTGELFF. The CDR3 nucleotides read TGTGCCACCCTAGGGACAGGGGGGGACACCGGGGAGCTGTTTTTT.

Turning to this clone: Compared with germline, one end of the junction differs, possibly owing to a read error. Here the CDR3 DNA reads TGTGCCAGCAGTTTGGGACAGGGAAACTCTGGCTACACCTTC. It yields the protein CASSLGQGNSGYTF. This chain joins TRBV6-5 and TRBJ1-2; 9 bases line up with TRBD1. The CDR3 runs 14 residues. The germline V gene encodes CDR1 MNHEY and CDR2 SVGAGI.

This chain joins TRBV29-1 and TRBJ2-3; 13 bases are shared with TRBD2. Germline V gene sequence: CDR1 SQVTM, CDR2 ANQGSEA. This CDR3 has 14 amino acids. The ends lost 6 bases at V and 5 bases at J; junction bases unmatched: 5. CDR3 sequence: CSVKGLAGEDTQYF. CDR3 sequence (DNA): TGCAGCGTCAAAGGACTAGCGGGAGAAGATACGCAGTATTTT.

Comment on this clone: At one end, the junction sequence differs from germline, possibly due to a read error. The rearrangement joins TRBV18 to TRBJ1-2; 10 bases are shared with TRBD1. CDR3 length: 13 residues. Looked up from germline, CDR1 is KGHSH and CDR2 is LQKENI. The CDR3 nucleotides are TGTGCCAGCTTACCAGGACAGGGGGATGGCTACACCTTC. This codes for CASLPGQGDGYTF. Full variable domain (rest looked up from reference TRBV18 and TRBJ1-2): NAGVMQNPRHLVRRRGQEARLRCSPMKGHSHVYWYRQLPEEGLKFMVYLQKENIIDESGMPKERFSAEFPKEGPSILRIQQVVRGDSAAYFCASLPGQGDGYTFGSGTRLTVV.